The source of this T cell receptor beta chain is a study of identical twins. The CDR3 length is 16 residues. The J segment lost 9 bases and the V segment lost 4 bases, leaving 15 bases of the junction unmatched. Looked up from germline, CDR1 is MNHEY and CDR2 is SVGAGI. TCRdb redid the calling of the 5' RACE reads with MiXCR, one entry per CDR3 protein. The sample shows some 320,000 distinct CDR3 sequences, about 12% of them seen only once. These data are also associated with another study on yellow fever vaccine responses in identical twins.

The material sequenced was CD8+ T cells sorted from blood. The TCR was taken from a woman younger than 30 in good health. The chain combines TRBV6-5 with TRBJ2-1, with TRBD2 identical over 7 bases. In nucleotides, the CDR3 is TGTGCCAGCAGTTCAAATGGGGGACTAACATTGGGTGAGCAGTTCTTC. The encoded protein is CASSSNGGLTLGEQFF.